This entry features one TCR beta chain sequence. The specificity of this receptor is unknown. It has no much larger one-base neighbor in the sample; base qualities were not kept. This sample is drawn from a study of post-analysis software for immune sequencing data (dated by TCRdb to between 2014 and 2017). Background for the entire study: The recorded disease courses included relapsing-remitting, secondary progressive and progressive-relapsing multiple sclerosis, and some patients had no subtype annotation. Patient repertoires were compared against ten to eleven previously published healthy control repertoires from donors aged roughly 6 to 26 years. A subset of samples was prepared in parallel using single-end sample barcoding, then pooled and co-amplified after Illumina adapter ligation. Points the paper makes about the study in general: Strong co-clustering of samples prepared in the same batch was shown by direct clustering with F measure, prompting a batch-effect correction. Normalized Chao1 diversity was significantly lower in multiple sclerosis patients than controls, suggesting substantial peripheral T-cell clonal expansion. A handful of TRBV segments, including TRBV5-6, TRBV5-1 and TRBV20-1, were significantly more frequent in patients than controls. The control group was slightly older than the multiple sclerosis patient group.

TCR beta repertoires were profiled from peripheral blood of more than ten young patients with multiple sclerosis to demonstrate the VDJtools post-analysis software. Multiple sclerosis patients were children and adolescents aged about 6 to 15 years. The library was made by PCR. The sequencing machine was an Illumina HiSeq 2500. To reduce PCR and sequencing biases, unique molecular identifiers were built into the TCR beta cDNA libraries. Every 1 to 10 million input T cells yielded approximately 500,000 cDNA molecules, meaning each molecule approximated one T cell. The patient libraries were prepared and sequenced with the same protocol used for the earlier healthy control dataset. Samples belonging to the same batch were prepared together, multiplexed and sequenced on a shared HiSeq lane. Turning to the authors' computational methods: Raw barcoded reads were processed with MIGEC, and single-read molecular identifier groups were discarded before consensus assembly and CDR3 extraction. VDJtools was used for post-analysis of the clonotype tables, and diversity was normalized by down-sampling every dataset to the size of the smallest sample. Repertoire overlap clustering matched CDR3 amino acid but not nucleotide sequences to correct batch-related cross-sample contamination. TCRdb applied fastp at Q25 and MiXCR to the public reads, then kept only in-frame beta chains. Rows matching on CDR3 protein sequence are summarized as one entry with the most common DNA and genes. TCRdb's processing, not the authors', yielded these V and J calls. The sample includes 600,000 to 700,000 distinct CDR3 sequences, with 59% observed a single time. Of the sample, approximately 10% is held by the ten largest clones.

Trimming removed 5 bases from V and 8 bases from J; the gene matches leave 18 bases unexplained. The CDR3 sequence holds 18 residues, the cysteine and phenylalanine included. Left in the record is the CDR3 DNA by itself, 54 bases read in frame from the first base. Sequences SEHNR (CDR1) and FQNEAQ (CDR2) are obtained from the germline V gene (reference sequence). Sequencing was carried out using blood. This chain joins TRBV7-9 to TRBJ2-1, and 10 junctional nucleotides match TRBD2. The TCR sequence derives from a girl aged 2 to 9 with multiple sclerosis. The bases are TGTGCCAGCAGCCTAATAGGGCCGCTAGCGGGAGTGCCCTATGAGCAGTTCTTC. This is translated as CASSLIGPLAGVPYEQFF. Outside the CDR3, residues come from the reference TRBV7-9 and TRBJ2-1 proteins, so the full variable domain is: DTGVSQNPRHKITKRGQNVTFRCDPISEHNRLYWYRQTLGQGPEFLTYFQNEAQLEKSRLLSDRFSAERPKGSFSTLEIQRTEQGDSAMYLCASSLIGPLAGVPYEQFFGPGTRLTVL.